This T cell receptor (beta chain) was documented in a study of regulatory T cells in long-lasting Graves disease (dated by TCRdb to the early 2020s). With respect to the entire study: Newly diagnosed Graves' disease patients had taken antithyroid drugs for less than 3 months. Persistent Graves' disease patients were compared with newly diagnosed Graves' disease patients by peripheral blood TCR sequencing and RNA sequencing. The study took place in China and was registered as a clinical trial. TCR sequencing covered approximately 13 persistent and around 20 newly diagnosed Graves' disease patients, 33 samples in total.

CDR1 and CDR2 are read off the germline V gene as SGHTA and FQGNSA. V is pared back by 2 bases and J by 4 bases, with 11 bases lying between the germline termini. Counted from cysteine to phenylalanine, this CDR3 has 14 amino acids. The CDR3 DNA has 42 bases and is translated from base 1. The time point label of this sample denotes: newly diagnosed GD, antithyroid drugs for less than 3 months. RNA was extracted from PBMCs in TRIzol for both TCR sequencing and RNA sequencing. Graves' disease was diagnosed according to American Thyroid Association guidelines. Recruitment of patients was carried out at an endocrinology department in Xi'an, China. Each patient gave 7.5 to 10 milliliters of peripheral blood, collected in an EDTA anticoagulant tube. Ficoll Paque Plus density gradient separation was used to isolate PBMCs, and no further T cell sorting was performed. An Agilent 2100 Bioanalyzer and agarose gel were used to check RNA quality, and a NanoDrop 2000 was used to measure RNA concentration.

What the research found in general, with its limitations: The study examined only peripheral blood because the primary lesion, thyroid tissue, could not be accessed. Only the TCR beta chain was sequenced and analyzed. Patients with persistent disease shared more public clonotypes (approximately 2,500) than newly diagnosed patients did (966). Preferential use of TRBV28, TRBJ1-2 and TRBJ2-5 was observed in persistent disease, whereas TRBV20-1 and TRBJ2-1 were favored in newly diagnosed disease. The authors acknowledged the small sample size as a limitation that may reduce accuracy. Lower TCR Shannon entropy and fewer highly expanded clones were observed in persistent Graves' disease patients than in newly diagnosed patients, which suggested clonal expansion.

In this sample, this clonotype turned up many times. This receptor's antigen is unknown. The input lacks base qualities; no much larger clone sits a single base away. Library generation was performed with multiplex PCR. Instrument used: Illumina HiSeq 4000. TCR beta libraries were built with iRepertoire HTBI primers and Arm-PCR amplification of CDR3 regions. PCR products were gel purified before sequencing. The authors' pipeline ran thus. Gene usage analysis of CDR3 amino acid clonotypes relied on the roughly 67 TRBV and 14 TRBJ segments identified across samples. COPE and FqMerger were used to merge filtered high-quality paired reads into contigs. BLAST was used to align contigs to IMGT TRBV, TRBD and TRBJ reference genes, with CDR3 defined following IMGT. Clonotypes above 0.1% frequency were classified as highly expanded clones. Shannon entropy served as the measure of repertoire diversity, while the Gini coefficient captured V-J evenness. A clonotype was considered public if more than one individual shared it. TCRdb redid the processing of the public reads, applying fastp at Q25 and MiXCR, and retained in-frame beta chains. When rows share a CDR3 protein, they turn into one entry using the most common DNA and genes. The V and J calls follow TCRdb's processing rather than the paper's. The sample contains approximately 350,000 distinct CDR3 sequences, over 15% of them found a single time. The ten largest clonotypes hold 30% of the sample.

This same sample was also taken into another study, of T cells in Graves' hyperthyroidism and ophthalmopathy. The second study's authors report: A patient counted as having stable Graves' hyperthyroidism if no progression to ophthalmopathy occurred over 18 months of follow-up. Hyperthyroidism patients were newly diagnosed, had a disease duration of under 2 months, and were aged 18 to 65 years. Patients with uncontrolled infections, other autoimmune diseases, pregnancy or lactation were excluded. Diagnoses were established on the basis of clinical symptoms, serum thyroxine and TRAb, thyroid ultrasound, and orbital computed tomography. The TCR CDR3 was subjected to a first round of RT-PCR using the HTBI primer set and the Qiagen OneStep RT-PCR kit. Most expanded thyroid clonotypes (frequency above 0.001) were also found in blood, which suggests that blood repertoires may mirror thyroid immune responses. In cross-validation, a model built on a 13 V-J signature told ophthalmopathy apart from stable hyperthyroidism with approximately 90% sensitivity and 81% to 82% specificity, and in testing the same model reached 80%/75%. During validation, the model predicted progression to ophthalmopathy a median of around 6 months ahead of onset, with more than 60% sensitivity and under 85% specificity. To identify TCR V-J signatures that set the groups apart, the researchers used a discovery cohort of 100 patients, made up of 40 to 45 with Graves' ophthalmopathy and some 55 with stable Graves' hyperthyroidism. Whether ophthalmopathy could be predicted prospectively was tested in an independent validation cohort made up of under 20 hyperthyroidism patients plus 17 patients who later progressed to ophthalmopathy. For training and testing, the roughly 97 patients in the discovery cohort were randomly divided in a 7:3 ratio. In addition, the study compared T-cell repertoires in thyroid tissue and in blood from 6 or 7 Graves' hyperthyroidism patients. Once sampling was done, hyperthyroidism patients were given methimazole at a starting dose of 30 mg daily, whereas ophthalmopathy patients were given high-dose intravenous methylprednisolone. Libraries were constructed in a second round of multiplex PCR, after which size selection and purification were carried out. Sequencing of the libraries was done on an Illumina HiSeq2000 using paired-end 100 bp reads. SOAPnuke was used to process the raw data, removing reads that contained adapters or uncalled bases, had a mean Phred below 15, or lacked an exact match to the constant primer or identifier. High-quality paired reads were merged using COPE v1.2.5, and each unique nucleotide sequence was defined as a clonotype. MiTCR v1.1 was used to align clonotypes to the IMGT TRBV, TRBD and TRBJ reference segments. The analysis was restricted to V-J combinations with a frequency above 0.0001, which together covered 99.2% of the repertoires. The TCS score was defined as F50 (clonal expansion) divided by E x V (chaos), with BLOSUM62-based TCRdist calculated between CDR3 peptides within each V-J. Welch's t-statistics and random forest reduced 450 to 600 V-J features to fewer than 15, which were used in a naive Bayes classifier (R e1071). Sample size was not statistically predetermined, and investigators were not blinded to group allocation. According to the paper, TCR Vbeta CDR3 sequencing was carried out on over 130 peripheral blood samples, which came from 40 to 45 ophthalmopathy, about 75 hyperthyroidism and roughly 17 progressor patients.

This receptor chain uses TRBV7-2 and TRBJ1-1, with no D gene named confidently. The starting material was peripheral blood mononuclear cells (PBMCs), obtained at new diagnosis, from a patient treated with antithyroid drugs. The TCR originated in a man aged 35-49 years with Graves disease. Donor details come from another sample of the same person, matched by shared clones. The sequenced DNA: TGTGCCAGCAGCTTAAGACCGCTGCTCACTGAAGCTTTCTTT. The encoded protein is CASSLRPLLTEAFF.